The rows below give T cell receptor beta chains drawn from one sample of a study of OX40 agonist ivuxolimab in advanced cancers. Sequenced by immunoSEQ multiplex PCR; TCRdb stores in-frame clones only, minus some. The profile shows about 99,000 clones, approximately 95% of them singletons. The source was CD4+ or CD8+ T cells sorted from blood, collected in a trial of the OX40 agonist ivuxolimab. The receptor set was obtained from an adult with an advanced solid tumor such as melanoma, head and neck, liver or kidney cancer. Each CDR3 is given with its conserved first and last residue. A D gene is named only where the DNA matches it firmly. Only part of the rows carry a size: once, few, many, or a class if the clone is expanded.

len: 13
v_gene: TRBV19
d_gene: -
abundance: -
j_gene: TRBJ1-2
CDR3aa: CASSIAATGGYTF
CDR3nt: TGTGCCAGTAGTATAGCGGCTACAGGGGGCTACACCTTC

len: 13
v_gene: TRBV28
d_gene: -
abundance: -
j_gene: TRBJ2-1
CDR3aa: CARGVAARTEQFF
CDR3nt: TGTGCCAGGGGGGTAGCGGCCCGGACTGAGCAGTTCTTC

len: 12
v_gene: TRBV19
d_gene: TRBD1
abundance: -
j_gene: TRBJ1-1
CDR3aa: CASGTGNTEAFF
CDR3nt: TGTGCCAGCGGGACAGGGAACACTGAAGCTTTCTTT

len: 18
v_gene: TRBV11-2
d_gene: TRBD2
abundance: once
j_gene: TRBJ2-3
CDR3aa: CASSSLVATSGDTDTQYF
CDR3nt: TGTGCCAGCAGCTCCCTAGTAGCCACTAGCGGGGACACAGATACGCAGTATTTT

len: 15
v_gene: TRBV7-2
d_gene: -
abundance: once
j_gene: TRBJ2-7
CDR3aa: CASSLDAAGTYEQYF
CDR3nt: TGTGCCAGCAGCTTAGATGCCGCAGGGACTTACGAGCAGTACTTC

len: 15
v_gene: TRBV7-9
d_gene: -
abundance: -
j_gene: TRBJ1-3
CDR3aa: CASSLTTGPGNTIYF
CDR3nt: TGTGCCAGCAGCTTAACCACAGGGCCTGGAAACACCATATATTTT

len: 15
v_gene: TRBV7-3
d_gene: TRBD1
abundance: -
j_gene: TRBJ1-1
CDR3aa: CASSLTGGENTEAFF
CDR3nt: TGTGCCAGCAGCTTAACAGGGGGCGAGAACACTGAAGCTTTCTTT

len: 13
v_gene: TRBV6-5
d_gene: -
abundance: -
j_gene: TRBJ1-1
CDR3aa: CASSYSRGPEAFF
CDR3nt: TGTGCCAGCAGTTACTCCCGGGGGCCTGAAGCTTTCTTT

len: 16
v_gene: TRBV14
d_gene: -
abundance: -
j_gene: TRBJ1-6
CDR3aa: CASSQVNREYNSPLHF
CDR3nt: TGTGCCAGCAGCCAAGTTAACAGGGAGTATAATTCACCCCTCCACTTT

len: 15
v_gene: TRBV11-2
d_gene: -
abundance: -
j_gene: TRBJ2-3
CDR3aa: CASSSFGDPADTQYF
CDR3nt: TGTGCCAGCAGCTCCTTCGGGGACCCGGCAGATACGCAGTATTTT

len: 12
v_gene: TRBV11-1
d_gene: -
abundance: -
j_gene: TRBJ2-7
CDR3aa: CASSQSSYEQYF
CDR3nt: TGTGCCAGCAGCCAGAGTTCCTACGAGCAGTACTTC

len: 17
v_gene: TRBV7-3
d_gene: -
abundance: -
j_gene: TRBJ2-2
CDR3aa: CASSSSNGISDTGELFF
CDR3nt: TGTGCCAGCAGCTCTTCAAATGGGATATCGGACACCGGGGAGCTGTTTTTT

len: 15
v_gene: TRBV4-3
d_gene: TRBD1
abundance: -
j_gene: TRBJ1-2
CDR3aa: CASSQRGQGGYGYTF
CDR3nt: TGCGCCAGCAGCCAAAGGGGACAGGGAGGCTATGGCTACACCTTC

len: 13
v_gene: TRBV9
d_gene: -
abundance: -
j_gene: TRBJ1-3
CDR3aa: CASSVGTGNTIYF
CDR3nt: TGTGCCAGCAGCGTAGGAACTGGAAACACCATATATTTT

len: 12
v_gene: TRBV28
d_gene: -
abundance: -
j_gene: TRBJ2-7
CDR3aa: CASSETGNEQYF
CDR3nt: TGTGCCAGCAGTGAGACAGGCAACGAGCAGTACTTC

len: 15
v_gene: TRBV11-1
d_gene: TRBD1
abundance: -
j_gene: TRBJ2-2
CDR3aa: CASGDRAGVTGELFF
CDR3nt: TGTGCCAGCGGCGACAGGGCGGGCGTCACCGGGGAGCTGTTTTTT

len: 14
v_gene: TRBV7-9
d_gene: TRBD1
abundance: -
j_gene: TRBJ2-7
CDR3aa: CASSPGTGTDEQYF
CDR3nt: TGTGCCAGCAGCCCCGGGACAGGGACGGACGAGCAGTACTTC

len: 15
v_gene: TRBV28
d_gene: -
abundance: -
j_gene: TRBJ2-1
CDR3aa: CASSPQELASNEQFF
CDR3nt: TGTGCCAGCAGCCCTCAGGAGCTAGCGAGCAATGAGCAGTTCTTC

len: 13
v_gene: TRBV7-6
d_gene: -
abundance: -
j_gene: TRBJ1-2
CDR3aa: CASSLALGGGYTF
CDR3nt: TGTGCCAGCAGCTTAGCGCTGGGGGGGGGCTACACCTTC

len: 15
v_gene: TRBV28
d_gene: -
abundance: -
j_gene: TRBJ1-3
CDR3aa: CASTPAGRRGNTIYF
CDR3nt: TGTGCCAGCACCCCGGCAGGGAGGCGCGGAAACACCATATATTTT

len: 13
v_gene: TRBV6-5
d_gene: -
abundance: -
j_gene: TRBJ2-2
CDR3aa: CASSYFKGGELFF
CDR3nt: TGTGCCAGCAGTTACTTTAAGGGCGGGGAGCTGTTTTTT

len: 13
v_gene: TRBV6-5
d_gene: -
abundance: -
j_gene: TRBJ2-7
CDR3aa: CASSPTGTGEQYF
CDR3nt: TGTGCCAGCAGCCCGACAGGGACTGGCGAGCAGTACTTC

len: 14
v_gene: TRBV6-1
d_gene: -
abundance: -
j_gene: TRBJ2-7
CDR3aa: CASPESLRSDEQYF
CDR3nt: TGTGCCAGCCCCGAAAGCCTTAGGAGCGACGAGCAGTACTTC

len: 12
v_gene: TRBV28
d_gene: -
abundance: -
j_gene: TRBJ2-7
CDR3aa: CATRGTAYEQYF
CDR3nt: TGTGCCACCCGGGGGACAGCCTACGAGCAGTACTTC

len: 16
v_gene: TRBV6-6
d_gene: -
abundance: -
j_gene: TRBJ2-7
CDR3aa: CASSYLSGEASYEQYF
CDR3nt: TGTGCCAGCAGTTACTTATCAGGGGAGGCCTCCTACGAGCAGTACTTC

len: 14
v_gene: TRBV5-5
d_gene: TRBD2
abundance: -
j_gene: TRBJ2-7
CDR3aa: CASSFSRGAYEQYF
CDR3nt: TGTGCCAGCAGCTTCTCGCGGGGGGCCTACGAGCAGTACTTC

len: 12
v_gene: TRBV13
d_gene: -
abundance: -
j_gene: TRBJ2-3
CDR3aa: CASSFRTDTQYF
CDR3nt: TGTGCCAGCAGCTTCAGGACAGATACGCAGTATTTT

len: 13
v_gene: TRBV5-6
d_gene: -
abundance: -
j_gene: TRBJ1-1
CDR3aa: CASSSQGGTEAFF
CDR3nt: TGTGCCAGCAGCTCACAGGGAGGAACTGAAGCTTTCTTT

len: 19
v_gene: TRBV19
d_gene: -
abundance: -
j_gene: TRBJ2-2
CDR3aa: CASSIDPPLALDFTGELFF
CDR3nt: TGTGCCAGTAGTATAGATCCTCCATTAGCGCTCGACTTCACCGGGGAGCTGTTTTTT

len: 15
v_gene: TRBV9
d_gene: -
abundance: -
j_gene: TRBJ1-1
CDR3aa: CASSVKGGEGFEAFF
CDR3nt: TGTGCCAGCAGCGTAAAGGGAGGGGAGGGATTTGAAGCTTTCTTT

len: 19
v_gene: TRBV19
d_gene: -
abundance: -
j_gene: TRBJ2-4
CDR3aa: CASSTRRPERLLAKNIQYF
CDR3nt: TGTGCCAGTAGTACCCGTCGACCGGAGCGGTTACTAGCCAAAAACATTCAGTACTTC

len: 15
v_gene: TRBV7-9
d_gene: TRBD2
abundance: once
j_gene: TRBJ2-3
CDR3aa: CASSLAGGHTDTQYF
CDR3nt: TGTGCCAGCAGCTTAGCGGGAGGGCATACAGATACGCAGTATTTT

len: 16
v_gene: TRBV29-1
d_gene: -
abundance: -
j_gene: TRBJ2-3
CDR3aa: CSVVGGLLTFTDTQYF
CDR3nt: TGCAGCGTTGTCGGAGGGCTGCTAACCTTCACAGATACGCAGTATTTT